In this sample, the clone carrying this T cell receptor (beta chain) turned up once. Its antigen is not identified. The CDR3 loop spans 13 amino acids. Germline assignment: CDR1 LNHNV and CDR2 YYDKDF (reference sequence). Trimming shortened V by 0 bases and J by 15 bases, and 15 bases separated the two germline ends. These data come from a study of cytomegalovirus exposure and HLA in healthy donors. Overall study results and limits: Researchers catalogued approximately 160 TCR beta chains as cytomegalovirus-associated. Through in vitro validation, three CMV-associated chains were shown to be specific for CMV antigens.

Libraries were prepared by immunoSEQ multiplex PCR; TCRdb keeps only in-frame clonotypes and omits some of them. Among a few hundred thousand clones, less than 95% were seen once, and the ten largest hold approximately 3.1%. The donors belonged to the approximately 120-subject validation cohort, separate from the roughly 700-subject first cohort. Input material: PBMCs. This clonotype was sampled from a woman aged 25 to 39 in good health and CMV-seronegative. The chain recombines TRBV15 with TRBJ1-3; D unresolved. The CDR3 DNA follows: TGTGCCACCAGCAGAGATCTCTCGGCACCTGAATATTTT. Translating it yields CATSRDLSAPEYF.